This record covers a single T cell receptor beta chain. There is no known antigen for this receptor. The record has no base qualities; no much larger clone is one base away. The time point label for this specimen denotes: baseline before first vaccination. The vaccinee samples were drawn from two UK trials, COV001 and COV002, one of which was a single-blind randomized controlled phase 2/3 trial testing AZD1222 (ChAdOx1 nCoV-19) in healthy adults. Trial participant PBMC samples were collected at day 0 and day 28 after the second dose for TCRbeta chain sequencing. This specimen comes from a study of T cell responses to AZD1222 COVID-19 vaccine (dated by TCRdb to about 2021). About the study as a whole: AZD1222 recipients whose second dose came at about 4 weeks and those whose second dose came at about 12 weeks were combined into one group, since spike-specific TCR depth and breadth did not differ between the two schedules. TCR sequencing covered roughly 230 trial participants: some 210 given two doses of AZD1222 and about 26 given two doses of MenACWY control vaccine. Trial participants were enrolled by age into subgroups of 18-55, 56-69 and 70-plus years, and about 150, 27 and 61 TCR-sequenced participants, respectively, were included in these subgroups.

The germline V gene supplies CDR1 MNHEY and CDR2 SVGAGI. The CDR3, from cysteine to phenylalanine, totals 14 residues. The entry retains the CDR3 DNA only, 42 bases that are in frame from base 1. V ends up 6 bases short and J 0 bases short, with an unmatched junction base count of 3. The CDR3 regions of human TCRbeta chains were analyzed by immunosequencing. The original pipeline was this. Repertoire TCRs were matched against a reference library of SARS-CoV-2-specific TCRs generated with the MIRA antigen-specificity platform. Breadth meant the fraction of unique TCRs that were SARS-CoV-2-associated, whereas depth meant the fraction of total T cells that were SARS-CoV-2-associated. Using the MIRA data, each spike-specific TCR was mapped to the spike region that the TCR reacts to and placed in a CD4 or CD8 class. Log10-transformed breadth and depth values were compared by one-way ANOVA with Sidak's multiple comparisons tests. TCRdb carries this immuneACCESS record with in-frame sequences only. Its versions omit some clonotypes, under half of them owing to an unresolved V gene in the studies checked, with the rest unexplained. V and J calls and clone size follow that table, whereas D and trimming were derived from the DNA. The sample includes approximately 100,000 clones, with around 90% observed a single time. 3.7% of the sample rests with the top ten.

What the research found in general, with its limitations: No day 14 peak-response samples were available, so repertoires were characterized only after the peak T cell response. Nearly half of unique spike-specific TCRs reportedly recognized epitopes outside regions mutated in the B.1.351 and B.1.1.7 variants. A significant rise in spike-specific TCR breadth and depth was observed after two AZD1222 doses relative to day 0 and relative to MenACWY recipients. Most participants were white British and females outnumbered males, and the authors suggested that clonal diversity may have been underestimated. Conclusions about previously exposed vaccinees are limited, since just six or seven AZD1222 recipients were seropositive for SARS-CoV-2 at baseline. The 56-69-year group was small, and its depth increase did not reach significance, likely because of low power. CD4 TCRs associated with the vaccine covered the entire spike protein, and the dominant responses were in regions 160-218 and 743-854.

This TCR was recovered from an adult in good health. Sequenced material: peripheral blood, taken on day 0 of AZD1222 vaccination. The chain was built from TRBV6-5 and TRBJ2-7; TRBD2 lines up with 9 middle nucleotides. The DNA sequence reads TGTGCCAGCAGGGATAGCGGGGGCTCCTACGAGCAGTACTTC. Translated, this gives CASRDSGGSYEQYF.